The 27 T cell receptor beta chains given below trace back to one sample, sequenced in a study of early T cells in non-severe SARS-CoV-2 infection (TCRdb year 2021). Library preparation used 5' RACE. TCRdb lists the instrument as NextSeq 500. In-frame beta chains were kept once TCRdb had trimmed the public reads at Q25 with fastp and called clones with MiXCR. Duplicate CDR3 protein sequences are folded into a single record with the most common DNA and genes. This sample comprises tens of thousands of distinct CDR3 sequences, roughly an eighth of them detected only once. In total, the top ten clones hold roughly 3% of the sample. The sample taken for sequencing was whole blood. These receptors were obtained from an adult who was a healthcare worker with PCR-confirmed SARS-CoV-2 infection or an uninfected control (not recorded which).

Many counts were recorded for this clonotype. The chain uses TRBV6-5 and TRBJ1-5; no definite D call. This CDR3 has 16 amino acids. Germline assignment: CDR1 MNHEY and CDR2 SVGAGI. Between the trimmed V and J ends, which lost 6 bases and 1 base, there was a span of 16 bases. CDR3 nucleotides: TGTGCCAGCAGCTGGCAAGTCGGGAGAAGCAATCAGCCCCAGCATTTT. Protein product: CASSWQVGRSNQPQHF.

The DNA of the CDR3 is TGCAGCCCGGGGGGACTAGCGGGAGTACGAGGAGAGACCCAGTACTTC. Protein product: CSPGGLAGVRGETQYF. The chain recombines TRBV29-1 with TRBJ2-5; 14 positions agree with TRBD2. CDR3 size: 16 residues. The V segment lost 8 bases and the J segment 4 bases; nucleotides outside the gene matches: 12. Germline CDR1 reads SQVTM; CDR2 reads ANQGSEA.

This clonotype was counted only a few times. This CDR3 is CASSVDPDSVRYTF. The CDR3 bases are TGTGCCAGCAGCGTAGATCCGGACTCGGTTCGCTACACCTTC. The rearrangement joins TRBV9 to TRBJ1-2; no reliable D call. V lost 0 bases and J lost 9, with 15 bases in between. This CDR3 is 14 amino acids long. From germline, CDR1 is SGDLS and CDR2 YYNGEE. Based on the CDR3 plus reference TRBV9 and TRBJ1-2, the full variable domain is DSGVTQTPKHLITATGQRVTLRCSPRSGDLSVYWYQQSLDQGLQFLIQYYNGEERAKGNILERFSAQQFPDLHSELNLSSLELGDSALYFCASSVDPDSVRYTFGSGTRLTVV.

The chain employs TRBV5-1 and TRBJ2-7, with TRBD2 matching 13 bases. The CDR3 length is 17 residues. V was pared by 0 bases and J by 4 bases, with 7 bases of the junction left unmatched. In germline, CDR1 is SGHRS, CDR2 YFSETQ. The CDR3: CASSLVGTSGDRYEQYF. The CDR3 DNA reads TGCGCCAGCAGCTTGGTAGGGACTAGCGGGGACAGGTACGAGCAGTACTTC.

This clonotype was counted between two and nine times. CDR3 sequence: CASSQAGTHNEQFF. CDR3 sequence (DNA): TGTGCCAGCAGCCAGGCAGGGACGCACAATGAGCAGTTCTTC. V and J are TRBV3-1 and TRBJ2-1; the D gene could be TRBD1 or TRBD2 (5 bases each). The CDR3 consists of 14 residues. Germline V lookup: CDR1 LGHDT, CDR2 YNNKEL (reference sequence). Trimming removed 3 bases at V and 5 bases at J, with 11 bases between.

This clonotype was found a few times. This chain connects TRBV7-9 to TRBJ1-2, with TRBD1 as a possible D gene (6 bases). Germline loops: CDR1 SEHNR, CDR2 FQNEAQ (reference sequence). Trimming removed 4 bases at V and 3 bases at J, with 15 bases between. The CDR3 loop spans 15 amino acids. CDR3 region: CASSSARGRDYGYTF. The CDR3 bases are TGTGCCAGCAGCTCCGCCAGGGGAAGGGACTATGGCTACACCTTC.

This clonotype has at least ten counts. The genes are TRBV7-9 and TRBJ2-7, with D tentatively TRBD1 (5 bases). This CDR3 spans 13 amino acids. V was shortened by 3 bases and J by 3 bases, with 9 bases between the two germline ends. Germline V gives CDR1 SEHNR, CDR2 FQNEAQ (reference sequence). This CDR3 reads CASSLDNGYEQYF. In DNA, the CDR3 is TGTGCCAGCAGCTTGGACAACGGCTACGAGCAGTACTTC.

CDR3 loop: CASSTRGRGPYNEQFF. As DNA, the CDR3 is TGTGCCAGCAGTACGCGGGGGAGGGGGCCCTACAATGAGCAGTTCTTC. The genes are TRBV6-1 and TRBJ2-1; the D call may be TRBD1 or TRBD2 (7 bases each). CDR1 and CDR2 (germline): MNHNS, SASEGT. Trimming pared 5 bases from V and 2 bases from J, leaving 16 bases between. The CDR3 spans 16 residues.

This clonotype was detected many times. The chain employs TRBV2 and TRBJ1-3; tentatively, D is TRBD1 (5 bases). The germline gives CDR1 SNHLY, CDR2 FYNNEI. V was pared by 6 bases and J by 10 bases, with 28 bases between. The CDR3 is 17 residues long. Here the CDR3 reads CASSDGDFGAPGGTIYF. CDR3 in DNA: TGTGCCAGCAGCGATGGGGACTTCGGAGCGCCCGGAGGTACCATATATTTT.

The rearrangement links TRBV6-5 to TRBJ2-3; D uncertain. The CDR3 length is 16 residues. CDR1 and CDR2 (germline): MNHEY, SVGAGI. V lost 2 bases and J 0 bases, leaving 12 bases between the germline ends. CDR3 in DNA: TGTGCCAGCAGTTACGCCCCCCCGACTAGCACAGATACGCAGTATTTT. Its translation: CASSYAPPTSTDTQYF.

This clonotype was seen a handful of times. J is TRBJ2-5 and V is TRBV19; the match to TRBD1 covers 9 bases. With V trimmed by 5 bases and J by 5 bases, 6 bases remained unmatched. Germline V gene lookup returns CDR1 LNHDA and CDR2 SQIVND (reference sequence). The CDR3 consists of 14 residues. CDR3 loop: CASSRDRDYETQYF. The DNA for the CDR3 is TGTGCCAGTAGTCGGGACAGGGATTATGAGACCCAGTACTTC.

This chain links TRBV6-2 or TRBV6-3 with TRBJ2-2; 10 bases fit TRBD2. V trimming: 7 bases; J trimming: 4 bases; junction bases outside the gene matches: 9. This CDR3 spans 16 amino acids. From germline, CDR1 is MNHEY and CDR2 SVGEGT. In DNA, the CDR3 is TGTGCCAGCACCGAGCGGGGGGGCCTCGGCACCGGGGAGCTGTTTTTT. This translates into CASTERGGLGTGELFF.

This clonotype has a handful of counts. The chain links TRBV4-2 to TRBJ2-1; no clear D gene. The CDR3 runs to 15 residues. Trimming stripped 4 bases from V and 5 bases from J, with 15 bases between. Germline-derived CDR1 and CDR2 are LGHNA and YNFKEQ. DNA for the CDR3: TGTGCCAGCAGCCCCAGACCGTCCGAGGACAATGAGCAGTTCTTC. Amino acids: CASSPRPSEDNEQFF.

The sample holds a few counts of this clonotype. The CDR3 region has the DNA TGTGCCAGCAGTTCTGACTACAATGAGCAGTTCTTC. Translation gives CASSSDYNEQFF. V usage is TRBV12-3 or TRBV12-4 and J usage is TRBJ2-1; D not resolved. Trimming pared 4 bases from V and 3 bases from J, leaving 4 bases between. This CDR3 has 12 amino acids.

This clonotype was recorded a few times. This rearrangement joins TRBV5-1 to TRBJ1-1; TRBD1 aligns across 10 bases. CDR1 and CDR2 (germline): SGHRS, YFSETQ. The CDR3 spans 15 residues. The V segment lost 5 bases and the J segment 2 bases; nucleotides outside the gene matches: 6. CDR3 DNA: TGCGCCAGCAGAGCCGGGACAGGGGCTAACACTGAAGCTTTCTTT. This gives the protein CASRAGTGANTEAFF.

The rearrangement joins TRBV19 to TRBJ2-2; D assignment may be TRBD1 or TRBD2 (5 bases each). Germline V gene sequence: CDR1 LNHDA, CDR2 SQIVND (reference sequence). The CDR3 is made up of 15 amino acids. With 6 bases removed from V and 6 bases from J, the gap between germline ends came to 17 bases. This CDR3 reads CASSPRDPGAGELFF. CDR3 coding DNA: TGTGCCAGTAGCCCTAGGGACCCAGGAGCCGGGGAGCTGTTTTTT.

This clonotype was recorded many times. The V call is TRBV21-1, the J call TRBJ2-2. TRBV21-1 is assigned pseudogene status. This CDR3 contains 16 residues. CDR3 sequence reads: CASSKGAVTNTGELFF. The CDR3 DNA reads TGTGCCAGCAGCAAAGGGGCAGTCACGAACACCGGGGAGCTGTTTTTT.

This clonotype was picked up a small number of times. The chain joins TRBV20-1 to TRBJ1-5; D is unclear. The CDR3 extends over 15 amino acids. Germline V CDR1 and CDR2: DFQATT, SNEGSKA (reference sequence). Trimming removed 6 bases from V and 0 bases from J, with 15 bases in between. The CDR3 spells CSAERSSASNQPQHF. CDR3 nucleotide sequence: TGCAGTGCCGAGAGGAGTTCCGCTAGCAATCAGCCCCAGCATTTT.

At least ten counts were recorded for this clonotype. The rearrangement uses TRBV3-1 and TRBJ2-4; D might be TRBD1 or TRBD2, each matching 5 bases. The CDR3 spans 16 residues. The germline CDR1 and CDR2 sequences are LGHDT and YNNKEL (reference sequence). The germline V and J ends were trimmed by 1 base and 0 bases, with 10 bases remaining between them. The CDR3 protein is CASSQGGGLAKNIQYF. The CDR3 DNA follows: TGTGCCAGCAGCCAAGGTGGGGGATTAGCCAAAAACATTCAGTACTTC.

This clonotype was seen many times. The V and J genes are TRBV18 and TRBJ2-5, with TRBD1 matching 9 bases. The V segment lost 6 bases and the J segment 5 bases; nucleotides outside the gene matches: 7. CDR3 length equals 14 residues. CDR1 and CDR2 (germline): KGHSH, LQKENI. The CDR3 loop is CASSPTGGRETQYF. As DNA, the CDR3 is TGTGCCAGCTCTCCTACAGGGGGCCGGGAGACCCAGTACTTC.

This clonotype has a count of ten or more. The chain combines TRBV6-1 with TRBJ1-5; no clear D gene. The CDR3 extends over 14 amino acids. The germline V gene has CDR1 MNHNS and CDR2 SASEGT. Trimming left V 1 base short and J 3 bases short, with 7 bases between. CDR3 nucleotides: TGTGCCAGCAGTGAAGTCCAGTACAATCAGCCCCAGCATTTT. It codes for CASSEVQYNQPQHF.

The chain recombines TRBV6-6 with TRBJ2-3; perhaps TRBD2 as D (5 bases). This CDR3 is built from 16 residues. Germline lookup yields CDR1 MNHNY and CDR2 SVGAGI (reference sequence). V was pared by 4 bases and J by 2 bases, with 16 bases between. CDR3 sequence (DNA): TGTGCCAGCAGTTCGGGATTCTGGAGTTCCACAGATACGCAGTATTTT. Protein: CASSSGFWSSTDTQYF.

This clonotype has more than one count but fewer than ten. This chain joins TRBV30 and TRBJ2-2, with D uncertain. Germline assignment: CDR1 GTSNPN and CDR2 SVGIG (reference sequence). V gave up 0 bases and J gave up 5 bases, with 7 bases separating them. The CDR3 has 13 residues. The CDR3 nucleotides are TGTGCCTGGAGTGTGGAAATAACCGGGGAGCTGTTTTTT. Its translation is CAWSVEITGELFF.

This clonotype occurred a few times. This chain uses TRBV3-1 with TRBJ1-5; D call uncertain. The CDR3 is made up of 15 amino acids. Per the germline V gene, CDR1 is LGHDT and CDR2 is YNNKEL (reference sequence). V was shortened by 1 base and J by 7 bases, with 14 bases between the two germline ends. The CDR3 is CASSQGAGVRQPQHF. The DNA for the CDR3 is TGTGCCAGCAGCCAAGGCGCAGGAGTAAGACAGCCCCAGCATTTT.

V is TRBV29-1 and J is TRBJ1-2; TRBD1 agrees at 8 bases. V shed 7 bases, J shed 3 bases, and the junction held 7 bases outside the gene matches. CDR3 length: 13 residues. Germline V lookup: CDR1 SQVTM, CDR2 ANQGSEA. The CDR3 sequence: CSGRQGTDYGYTF. The CDR3, as DNA: TGCAGCGGTCGACAGGGGACGGACTATGGCTACACCTTC.

This clonotype turned up a few times. The chain couples TRBV20-1 to TRBJ2-3; 14 bases match TRBD2. The J segment lost 1 base and the V segment lost 5 bases, leaving 8 bases of the junction unmatched. The CDR3 extends over 17 amino acids. Germline V gene data show CDR1 as DFQATT and CDR2 as SNEGSKA (reference sequence). The CDR3 loop is CSARRLAGGRRTDTQYF. The DNA for the CDR3 is TGCAGTGCTCGTCGACTAGCGGGAGGGCGGCGCACAGATACGCAGTATTTT.

This clonotype was seen repeatedly, ten times or more. The genes are TRBV19 and TRBJ1-6, with D hard to call. The V gene lost 10 bases and the J gene lost 3 bases, with 7 bases spanning the gap. Germline CDR1 is LNHDA and CDR2 is SQIVND (reference sequence). The length of the CDR3 is 12 residues. In DNA, the CDR3 is TGTGCCACCTCCGACTATAATTCACCCCTCCACTTT. Its translation is CATSDYNSPLHF.